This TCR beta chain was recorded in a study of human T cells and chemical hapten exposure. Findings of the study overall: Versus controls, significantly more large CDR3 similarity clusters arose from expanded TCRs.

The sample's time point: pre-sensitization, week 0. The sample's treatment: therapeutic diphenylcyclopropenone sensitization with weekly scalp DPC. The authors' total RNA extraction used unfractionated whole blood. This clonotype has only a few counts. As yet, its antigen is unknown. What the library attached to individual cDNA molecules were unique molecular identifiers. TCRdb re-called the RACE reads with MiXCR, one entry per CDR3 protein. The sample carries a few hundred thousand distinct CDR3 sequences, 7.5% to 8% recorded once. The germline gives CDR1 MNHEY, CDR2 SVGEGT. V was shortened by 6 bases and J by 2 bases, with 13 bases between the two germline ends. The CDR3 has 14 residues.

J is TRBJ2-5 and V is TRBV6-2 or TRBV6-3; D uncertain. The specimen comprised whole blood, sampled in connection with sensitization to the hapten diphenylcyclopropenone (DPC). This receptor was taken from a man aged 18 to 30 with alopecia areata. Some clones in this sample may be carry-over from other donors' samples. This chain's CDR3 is CASSRVGFQETQYF. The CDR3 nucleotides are TGTGCCAGCAGCCGGGTCGGATTTCAAGAGACCCAGTACTTC.